This T cell receptor (beta chain) was sequenced in a study of shared clonotypes between healthy human individuals. Study-wide results and limits: Clonotypes shared by all four sorted-subset donors had higher generation probabilities than non-shared clonotypes.

The CDR3 contains 14 residues. Looked up from germline, CDR1 is ENHRY and CDR2 is SYGVKD. Deep-level running was used for the assay. Clones were sequenced by immunoSEQ multiplex PCR, and TCRdb holds only the in-frame ones, with some missing. This table has about 1 million clones, 60% to 80% appearing once. For this clone: Its antigen is still unknown. At one boundary the junction diverges from the germline segment, which might be a read error.

Sample: memory CD4+ T cells sorted from blood. This sample's subset: CD45RA-negative fraction. The TCR was taken from a man aged 18 to 30 in good health. This rearrangement joins TRBV10-3 to TRBJ1-5; TRBD1 is a possible D gene (6 bases). CDR3: CASSYRVGNQPQHF. Written as DNA, the CDR3 is TGTGCCAGCAGTTACAGGGTCGGCAATCAGCCCCAGCATTTT.